What follows are 4 T cell receptor beta chains derived from one specimen sequenced in a study of blood T cell repertoires in COVID-19. Only in-frame clones appear in the TCRdb table, and some are missing; sequencing was by immunoSEQ multiplex PCR. The profile shows around 150,000 clones, approximately 81% of them singletons. The sequencing input was peripheral blood. The receptor source for this set is a woman between 55 and 75 years old with active or convalescent COVID-19.

The chain recombines TRBV18 with TRBJ1-2, with TRBD1 matching 7 bases. The CDR3 length is 15 residues. Germline lookup yields CDR1 KGHSH and CDR2 LQKENI. Trimming removed 6 bases from V and 2 bases from J; junction bases left unmatched: 9. CDR3 nucleotides: TGTGCCAGCTCTCCGGAGGAGGGGGCAAACTATGGCTACACCTTC. Amino acids: CASSPEEGANYGYTF.

The V call is TRBV6-2 or TRBV6-3, the J call TRBJ2-3, with 7 bases matching TRBD1. J lost 2 bases, V lost 0 bases, and 5 bases had no gene match. Germline lookup yields CDR1 MNHEY and CDR2 SVGEGT. This CDR3 has 16 amino acids. The DNA of the CDR3 is TGTGCCAGCAGTTACTCCGGGACAGACATCACAGATACGCAGTATTTT. The encoded protein is CASSYSGTDITDTQYF.

The chain links TRBV11-2 to TRBJ2-3; D call uncertain. The ends were cut back, 3 bases at V and 7 bases at J, with 11 bases in the middle. CDR3 length: 13 amino acids. CDR1 and CDR2 from the germline V gene are SGHAT and FQNNGV. The CDR3 nucleotides read TGTGCCAGCAGCTTTTCTAGGCGTTATACGCAGTATTTT. The encoded protein is CASSFSRRYTQYF.

The V gene is TRBV19, the J gene TRBJ1-5; 11 bases are shared with TRBD1. CDR3 length equals 17 residues. Germline V gene sequence: CDR1 LNHDA, CDR2 SQIVND (reference sequence). V lost 6 bases and J lost 6; bases outside the gene matches: 13. The CDR3 is CASSRRTGGAGGQPQHF. The CDR3 DNA reads as TGTGCCAGTAGCCGACGGACAGGGGGCGCAGGAGGTCAGCCCCAGCATTTT.